This passage covers 31 T cell receptor beta chains from one sample sequenced in a study of CD8 T cells in ankylosing spondylitis. In TCRdb, the 5' RACE reads were re-called with MiXCR into one record per CDR3 protein. The sample has approximately 250,000 distinct CDR3 sequences; more than 25% are singletons. Sequencing was carried out using blood, either unsorted or a sorted T cell fraction (not recorded which). These receptor sequences come from a male donor with ankylosing spondylitis or in good health (not recorded which).

The chain is built from TRBV28 and TRBJ2-3, with D uncertain. V lost 5 bases to trimming and J lost 0 bases, with 12 bases between them. This CDR3 region has 15 residues. Per germline, CDR1 MDHEN and CDR2 SYDVKM. The CDR3 region has the DNA TGTGCCAGCAGTCAAAACACTTACAGCACAGATACGCAGTATTTT. It encodes CASSQNTYSTDTQYF.

This clonotype showed up just a few times. A read error may produce the germline difference seen at one junction end. This sequence joins TRBV7-8 and TRBJ2-7; TRBD1 matches at 7 bases. Per the germline V gene, CDR1 is SGHVS and CDR2 is FQNEAQ. CDR3 length equals 13 residues. The CDR3 sequence is CASRLGQENEQYF. The CDR3 DNA follows: TGTGCCAGCAGGTTAGGACAGGAGAACGAGCAGTACTTC.

The chain couples TRBV7-6 to TRBJ2-3; D is possibly TRBD2 (6 bases). Germline lookup yields CDR1 SGHVS and CDR2 FNYEAQ. V was trimmed by 4 bases and J by 2 bases, leaving 13 bases between them. CDR3 size: 15 residues. The CDR3 region is CASSWSGVHTDTQYF. DNA for the CDR3: TGTGCCAGCAGCTGGTCGGGGGTCCACACAGATACGCAGTATTTT.

This clonotype was counted between two and nine times. This chain connects TRBV29-1 to TRBJ2-3; TRBD2 matches at 11 bases. Germline CDR1 SQVTM, CDR2 ANQGSEA. The ends lost 3 bases at V and 5 bases at J; junction bases unmatched: 1. The CDR3 spans 13 residues. The chain's CDR3 is CSVELAGGDTQYF. CDR3 nucleotide sequence: TGCAGCGTTGAGCTAGCGGGGGGAGATACGCAGTATTTT.

V and J are TRBV7-6 and TRBJ2-3; 8 nucleotides line up with TRBD2. The germline V gene has CDR1 SGHVS and CDR2 FNYEAQ. The trim removed 2 bases at V and 6 bases at J, leaving 4 bases unmatched. There are 14 residues in the CDR3. In DNA form, the CDR3 reads TGTGCCAGCAGCTTAACGGGGGGGCCGGATACGCAGTATTTT. Translating gives CASSLTGGPDTQYF.

This clonotype has just a few counts. Written as DNA, the CDR3 is TGCAGTGGATTGGGAGGGAAAGAGACCCAGTACTTC. Translation gives CSGLGGKETQYF. The chain employs TRBV20-1 and TRBJ2-5, with 7 bases matching TRBD2. V trimming: 7 bases; J trimming: 3 bases; junction bases outside the gene matches: 5. The CDR3 has 12 residues. Per germline, CDR1 DFQATT and CDR2 SNEGSKA (reference sequence).

This clonotype occurred a few times. The CDR3 reads CASSPRLGGYGYTF. The CDR3 DNA follows: TGTGCCAGCAGTCCCCGCTTGGGTGGCTATGGCTACACCTTC. J is TRBJ1-2 and V is TRBV12-3 or TRBV12-4; D gene unclear. The CDR3 spans 14 residues. Trimming shortened V by 5 bases and J by 4 bases, and 14 bases separated the two germline ends.

This clonotype showed up just a few times. The rearrangement joins TRBV15 to TRBJ2-5; the D call may be TRBD1 or TRBD2 (5 bases each). V was trimmed by 8 bases and J by 3 bases, leaving 13 bases between them. Germline CDR1 reads LNHNV; CDR2 reads YYDKDF (reference sequence). The CDR3 loop spans 13 amino acids. CDR3 coding DNA: TGTGCCACCCCGGGGACGGTCAAAGAGACCCAGTACTTC. Residues: CATPGTVKETQYF.

The gene calls are TRBV6-1 and TRBJ1-1; TRBD1 matches at 8 bases. The length of the CDR3 is 16 residues. The V gene end was trimmed by 5 bases and the J gene end by 1 base; junction bases not matched to a gene: 9. Germline CDR1 reads MNHNS; CDR2 reads SASEGT. Here the CDR3 DNA reads TGTGCCAGCAGTCGAGGACAGGGTCGCGAGAACACTGAAGCTTTCTTT. Amino acid sequence: CASSRGQGRENTEAFF.

The chain couples TRBV5-8 to TRBJ2-5, with D unclear. This CDR3 has 16 residues. The V gene's germline CDR1 is SGHTS and CDR2 YDEGEE. Trimming cost V 0 bases and J 2 bases, with 14 bases left between them. CDR3 nucleotide sequence: TGTGCCAGCAGCTTGGAGGGTAGAAGTACACAAGAGACCCAGTACTTC. The encoded protein is CASSLEGRSTQETQYF.

The chain uses TRBV4-2 and TRBJ2-2; D unresolved. The CDR3 sequence is 15 residues long. Germline assignment: CDR1 LGHNA and CDR2 YNFKEQ. With 5 bases removed from V and 0 bases from J, the gap between germline ends came to 10 bases. The CDR3 nucleotides are TGTGCCAGCAGCAACCACGGGTCGAACACCGGGGAGCTGTTTTTT. It encodes CASSNHGSNTGELFF.

The V gene is TRBV5-6, the J gene TRBJ2-2, with TRBD1 as a possible D gene (5 bases). Germline assignment: CDR1 SGHDT and CDR2 YYEEEE. The CDR3 extends over 15 amino acids. Deletions cut 1 base from V and 1 base from J, with 8 bases between. The CDR3 DNA is TGTGCCAGCAGCTTGACAGGATTGAACACCGGGGAGCTGTTTTTT. Translated, it gives CASSLTGLNTGELFF.

This clonotype has a count of ten or more. The chain uses TRBV5-1 and TRBJ2-7, with unresolved D. The CDR3 loop spans 12 amino acids. V lost 1 base, J lost 9 bases, and 11 bases lay in between. Germline V gene lookup returns CDR1 SGHRS and CDR2 YFSETQ. CDR3 nucleotide sequence: TGCGCCAGCAGCTTGAAGCCGGAATGGCAGTACTTC. Its translation is CASSLKPEWQYF.

The J gene is TRBJ1-1, the V gene TRBV7-9, with no clear D. This CDR3 is 14 amino acids long. Germline V gene lookup returns CDR1 SEHNR and CDR2 FQNEAQ (reference sequence). The V end was cut by 0 bases, the J end by 2 bases, with 7 bases between. DNA of the CDR3: TGTGCCAGCAGCTTAGCGGTACTTAACACTGAAGCTTTCTTT. Translating it yields CASSLAVLNTEAFF. Together with reference TRBV7-9 and TRBJ1-1, the CDR3 gives the full variable domain: DTGVSQNPRHKITKRGQNVTFRCDPISEHNRLYWYRQTLGQGPEFLTYFQNEAQLEKSRLLSDRFSAERPKGSFSTLEIQRTEQGDSAMYLCASSLAVLNTEAFFGQGTRLTVV.

V usage is TRBV20-1 and J usage is TRBJ1-6, with a possible D match to TRBD1 (5 bases). Germline CDR1 is DFQATT and CDR2 is SNEGSKA (reference sequence). The CDR3 covers 13 residues. Trimming stripped 6 bases from V and 7 bases from J, with 13 bases between. DNA for the CDR3: TGCAGTGCCCGCGTGACAGCGAATTCACCCCTCCACTTT. This translates into CSARVTANSPLHF.

The CDR3 is CASSFGQGGMYEQYF. CDR3 sequence (DNA): TGCGCCAGCAGCTTCGGACAGGGTGGTATGTACGAGCAGTACTTC. J is TRBJ2-7 and V is TRBV5-1; 8 positions agree with TRBD1. Looked up from germline, CDR1 is SGHRS and CDR2 is YFSETQ. There are 15 residues in the CDR3. Trimming at V came to 2 bases and at J to 4 bases, leaving 8 bases not matched to a gene. The whole variable domain, filled in from reference TRBV5-1 and TRBJ2-7, reads KAGVTQTPRYLIKTRGQQVTLSCSPISGHRSVSWYQQTPGQGLQFLFEYFSETQRNKGNFPGRFSGRQFSNSRSEMNVSTLELGDSALYLCASSFGQGGMYEQYFGPGTRLTVT.

This clonotype showed up just a few times. This chain connects TRBV7-9 to TRBJ2-7; D may match TRBD1 or TRBD2 (5 bases each). The CDR3 has 14 residues. CDR1 is SEHNR, CDR2 FQNEAQ, per germline (reference sequence). The ends were cut back, 4 bases at V and 4 bases at J, with 14 bases in the middle. CDR3 sequence: CASSSGTDPYEQYF. CDR3 nucleotides: TGTGCCAGCAGCTCCGGGACCGACCCGTACGAGCAGTACTTC.

The J gene is TRBJ1-5, the V gene TRBV12-3 or TRBV12-4; possible D gene TRBD1, 5 bases. With 3 bases removed from V and 3 bases from J, the gap between germline ends came to 12 bases. The CDR3 totals 15 residues. CDR3 loop: CASSLEGALNQPQHF. The CDR3 nucleotides are TGTGCCAGCAGTTTGGAAGGGGCCCTCAATCAGCCCCAGCATTTT.

The sample holds a few counts of this clonotype. The chain carries TRBV7-2 and TRBJ2-1; perhaps TRBD2 as D (7 bases). With 1 base removed from V and 5 bases from J, the gap between germline ends came to 15 bases. The CDR3 spans 16 residues. Germline V gene sequence: CDR1 SGHTA, CDR2 FQGNSA. CDR3 bases: TGTGCCAGCAGCTTAGTCCGGGGGGCGATAAACAATGAGCAGTTCTTC. Its protein is CASSLVRGAINNEQFF.

The rearrangement links TRBV29-1 to TRBJ2-7; D is possibly TRBD2 (5 bases). The V and J ends lost 6 bases and 2 bases respectively, with 14 bases between them. Germline V lookup: CDR1 SQVTM, CDR2 ANQGSEA. CDR3 length equals 13 residues. The CDR3 spells CSVRGLGAYEQYF. The CDR3 nucleotides are TGCAGCGTCCGGGGTCTCGGAGCCTACGAGCAGTACTTC.

The chain is built from TRBV7-6 and TRBJ2-1, with D hard to call. V was cut by 2 bases and J by 9 bases, with 14 bases left in between. The CDR3 contains 14 residues. Germline CDR1 reads SGHVS; CDR2 reads FNYEAQ. CDR3 bases: TGTGCCAGCAGCTTACCTGCGGTCGGCAGTGAGCAGTTCTTC. As protein: CASSLPAVGSEQFF.

This clonotype was counted ten times or more. J is TRBJ1-1 and V is TRBV20-1, with D tentatively TRBD1 (5 bases). The V and J ends lost 6 bases and 7 bases respectively, with 21 bases between them. Germline CDR1 DFQATT, CDR2 SNEGSKA (reference sequence). The CDR3 has 14 residues. Written as DNA, the CDR3 is TGCAGTGCCAGGGCGGGCAGGGAGTTGGTTGAAGCTTTCTTT. Protein sequence: CSARAGRELVEAFF.

The J gene is TRBJ2-7, the V gene TRBV10-3; D perhaps matches TRBD2 (6 bases). V shed 3 bases and J shed 3 bases, with 12 bases lying between them. There are 14 residues in the CDR3. Germline CDR1 ENHRY, CDR2 SYGVKD. CDR3 sequence: CAISDSGLFYEQYF. The CDR3 nucleotides read TGTGCCATCAGTGACTCGGGACTTTTCTACGAGCAGTACTTC.

The table lists this clonotype with a few counts. The rearrangement uses TRBV29-1 and TRBJ2-7, with D possibly being TRBD1 (6 bases). Germline loops: CDR1 SQVTM, CDR2 ANQGSEA. The CDR3 covers 15 residues. V gave up 7 bases and J gave up 2 bases, with 21 bases separating them. CDR3 DNA: TGCAGCGATGAGATCCCGTCGGACAGAACCTACGAGCAGTACTTC. Amino acids: CSDEIPSDRTYEQYF.

This sequence joins TRBV12-3 or TRBV12-4 and TRBJ1-2; 8 bases match TRBD1. This CDR3 comprises 17 residues. V was pared by 6 bases and J by 4 bases, with 16 bases of the junction left unmatched. As DNA, the CDR3 is TGTGCCAGCAGCCCGTCCCTGGACAGGGTTTTGGTCTATGGCTACACCTTC. Translating gives CASSPSLDRVLVYGYTF.

This clonotype came up a few times. Sequence at one end of the junction differs from germline and may be a read error. This chain joins TRBV20-1 and TRBJ1-6; D is possibly TRBD1 (6 bases). The CDR3 runs 13 residues. Germline assignment: CDR1 DFQATT and CDR2 SNEGSKA (reference sequence). Written as DNA, the CDR3 is TGCAGTGCCAGAGACCGGACAGTTTCACCCCTCCACTTT. Translation gives CSARDRTVSPLHF.

The gene calls are TRBV5-5 and TRBJ2-3; tentative D call: TRBD2 (6 bases). V was pared by 4 bases and J by 2 bases, with 11 bases between. The CDR3 has 14 residues. Germline V gene sequence: CDR1 SGHKS, CDR2 YYEKEE (reference sequence). This chain's CDR3 is CASSRGDHTDTQYF. The CDR3, as DNA: TGTGCCAGCAGCCGCGGGGACCACACAGATACGCAGTATTTT.

The chain joins TRBV12-3 or TRBV12-4 to TRBJ1-2; 7 bases are shared with TRBD1. V shed 3 bases and J 8 bases; nucleotides not matched to a gene: 3. The CDR3 totals 12 residues. CDR3 nucleotides: TGTGCCAGCAGTTTGAACAGGGGCGGCTACACCTTC. This gives the protein CASSLNRGGYTF.

This clonotype was seen only a few times. This chain uses TRBV27 with TRBJ2-1; 10 positions agree with TRBD2. The germline V gene has CDR1 MNHEY and CDR2 SMNVEV (reference sequence). Trimming took 8 bases from V and 4 from J; bases not matched to a gene: 11. The CDR3 runs to 16 residues. This CDR3 is CASSPPAGGIYNEQFF. CDR3 DNA: TGTGCCAGCTCCCCTCCAGCGGGGGGGATATACAATGAGCAGTTCTTC.

The chain uses TRBV10-3 and TRBJ2-1, with 10 bases fitting TRBD1. The V gene end was trimmed by 2 bases and the J gene end by 8 bases; junction bases not matched to a gene: 6. The V gene's germline CDR1 is ENHRY and CDR2 SYGVKD. The CDR3 sequence is 15 residues long. CDR3 nucleotide sequence: TGTGCCATCAGTGAGCCAGGACAGGGGGGCTATGAGCAGTTCTTC. Amino acid sequence: CAISEPGQGGYEQFF.

This chain joins TRBV7-9 and TRBJ1-5; no definite D call. Germline V CDR1 and CDR2: SEHNR, FQNEAQ (reference sequence). V lost 4 bases to trimming and J lost 5 bases, with 9 bases between them. This CDR3 region has 13 residues. CDR3: CASSSQEYQPQHF. In DNA form, the CDR3 reads TGTGCCAGCAGCTCGCAGGAATATCAGCCCCAGCATTTT.